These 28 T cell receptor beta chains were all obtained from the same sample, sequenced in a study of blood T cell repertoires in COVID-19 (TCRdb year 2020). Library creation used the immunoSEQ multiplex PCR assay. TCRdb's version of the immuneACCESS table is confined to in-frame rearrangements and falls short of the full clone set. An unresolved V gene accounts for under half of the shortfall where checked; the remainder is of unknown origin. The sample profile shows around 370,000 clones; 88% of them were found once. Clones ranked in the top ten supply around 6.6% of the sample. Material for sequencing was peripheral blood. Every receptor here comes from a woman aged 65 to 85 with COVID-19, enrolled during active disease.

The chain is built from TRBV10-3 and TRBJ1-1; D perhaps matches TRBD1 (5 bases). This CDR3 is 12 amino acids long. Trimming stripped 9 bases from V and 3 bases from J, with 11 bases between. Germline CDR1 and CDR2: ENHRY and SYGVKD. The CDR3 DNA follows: TGTGCCATTAGACAGTTGGACACTGAAGCTTTCTTT. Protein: CAIRQLDTEAFF.

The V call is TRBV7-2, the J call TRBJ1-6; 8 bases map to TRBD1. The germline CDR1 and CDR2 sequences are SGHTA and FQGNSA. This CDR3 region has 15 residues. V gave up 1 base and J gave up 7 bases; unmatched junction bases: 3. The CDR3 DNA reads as TGTGCCAGCAGCTTAGAAGGACAGGGAAATTCACCCCTCCACTTT. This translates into CASSLEGQGNSPLHF.

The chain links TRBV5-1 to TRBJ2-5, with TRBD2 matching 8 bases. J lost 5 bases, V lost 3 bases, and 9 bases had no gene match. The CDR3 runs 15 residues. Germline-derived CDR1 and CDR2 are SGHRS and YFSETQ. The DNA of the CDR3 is TGCGCCAGCAGCTCCGGGGGGGCCAGTTGGGAGACCCAGTACTTC. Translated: CASSSGGASWETQYF.

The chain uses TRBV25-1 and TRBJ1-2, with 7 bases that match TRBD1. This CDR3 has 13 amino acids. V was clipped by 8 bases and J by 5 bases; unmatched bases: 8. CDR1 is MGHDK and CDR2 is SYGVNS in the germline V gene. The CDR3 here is CASGDSTFYGYTF. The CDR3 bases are TGTGCCAGCGGGGACAGCACGTTTTATGGCTACACCTTC.

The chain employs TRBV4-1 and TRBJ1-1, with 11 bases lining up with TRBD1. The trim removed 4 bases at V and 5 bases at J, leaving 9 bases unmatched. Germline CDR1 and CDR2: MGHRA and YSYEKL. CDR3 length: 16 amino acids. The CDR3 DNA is TGCGCCAGCAGCCTAGGGCCGGGACAGGGGGTGACTGAAGCTTTCTTT. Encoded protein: CASSLGPGQGVTEAFF.

CDR3 sequence reads: CASSHRAGNQPQHF. DNA for the CDR3: TGTGCCAGCAGTCACAGGGCTGGGAATCAGCCCCAGCATTTT. This chain connects TRBV5-8 to TRBJ1-5, with D possibly being TRBD1 (6 bases). CDR3 size: 14 residues. The germline V gene encodes CDR1 SGHTS and CDR2 YDEGEE. Trimming pared 5 bases from V and 4 bases from J, leaving 13 bases between.

The CDR3 protein is CASSPPRQGPEYSNQPQHF. The CDR3 coding sequence is TGTGCCAGCAGCCCCCCCAGACAGGGACCCGAATATAGCAATCAGCCCCAGCATTTT. The J gene is TRBJ1-5, the V gene TRBV28, with 7 bases matching TRBD1. CDR3 length equals 19 residues. Germline lookup yields CDR1 MDHEN and CDR2 SYDVKM. V lost 6 bases to trimming and J lost 0 bases; unmatched junction nucleotides: 17. Variable domain in full (rest from reference TRBV28 and TRBJ1-5): DVKVTQSSRYLVKRTGEKVFLECVQDMDHENMFWYRQDPGLGLRLIYFSYDVKMKEKGDIPEGYSVSREKKERFSLILESASTNQTSMYLCASSPPRQGPEYSNQPQHFGDGTRLSIL.

In DNA form, the CDR3 reads TGTGCCAGCCAGAGGGTACATGACTTGAACACTGAAGCTTTCTTT. Residues: CASQRVHDLNTEAFF. The rearrangement joins TRBV5-8 to TRBJ1-1; D gene uncertain. The CDR3 runs to 15 residues. The germline gives CDR1 SGHTS, CDR2 YDEGEE. Trimming took off 7 bases at V and 0 bases at J, with 16 bases between the two ends.

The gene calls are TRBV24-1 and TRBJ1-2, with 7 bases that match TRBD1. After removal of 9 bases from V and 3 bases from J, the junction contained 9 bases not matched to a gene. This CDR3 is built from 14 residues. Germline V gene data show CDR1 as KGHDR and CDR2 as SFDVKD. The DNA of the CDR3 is TGTGCCACCCGCCCGACAGGGCAAGACTATGGCTACACCTTC. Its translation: CATRPTGQDYGYTF.

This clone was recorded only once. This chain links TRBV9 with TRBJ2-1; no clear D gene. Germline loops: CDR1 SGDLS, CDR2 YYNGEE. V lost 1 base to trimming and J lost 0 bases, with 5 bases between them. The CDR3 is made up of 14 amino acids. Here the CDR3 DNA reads TGTGCCAGCAGCGTATCAGGCTCCTACAATGAGCAGTTCTTC. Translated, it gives CASSVSGSYNEQFF.

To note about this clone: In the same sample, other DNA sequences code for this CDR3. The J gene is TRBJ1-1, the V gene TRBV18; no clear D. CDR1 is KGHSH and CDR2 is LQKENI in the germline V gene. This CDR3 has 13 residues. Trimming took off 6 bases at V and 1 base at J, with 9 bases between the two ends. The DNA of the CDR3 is TGTGCCAGCTCGCCTAGTGGGAACACTGAAGCTTTCTTT. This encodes CASSPSGNTEAFF.

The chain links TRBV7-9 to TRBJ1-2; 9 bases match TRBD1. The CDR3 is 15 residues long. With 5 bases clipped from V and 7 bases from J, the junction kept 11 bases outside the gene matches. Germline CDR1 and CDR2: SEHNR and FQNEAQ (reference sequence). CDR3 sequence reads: CASSRFGQGSGGYTF. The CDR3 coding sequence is TGTGCCAGCAGCCGTTTTGGACAGGGGTCAGGTGGCTACACCTTC.

This CDR3 reads CSVERGQRINYTF. DNA of the CDR3: TGCAGCGTTGAACGGGGTCAAAGGATAAACTACACCTTC. This sequence joins TRBV29-1 and TRBJ1-2; D is unresolved. The germline V gene encodes CDR1 SQVTM and CDR2 ANQGSEA. V lost 2 bases, J lost 10 bases, and 17 bases lay in between. CDR3 length: 13 residues. The full variable domain, completed using reference TRBV29-1 and TRBJ1-2, is SAVISQKPSRDICQRGTSLTIQCQVDSQVTMMFWYRQQPGQSLTLIATANQGSEATYESGFVIDKFPISRPNLTFSTLTVSNMSPEDSSIYLCSVERGQRINYTFGSGTRLTVV.

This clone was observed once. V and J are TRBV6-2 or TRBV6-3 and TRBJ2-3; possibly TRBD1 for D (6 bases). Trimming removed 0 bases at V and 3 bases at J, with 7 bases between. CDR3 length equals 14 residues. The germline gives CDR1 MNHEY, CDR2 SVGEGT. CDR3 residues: CASSYSRGTDTQYF. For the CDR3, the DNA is TGTGCCAGCAGTTACTCTAGGGGGACAGATACGCAGTATTTT.

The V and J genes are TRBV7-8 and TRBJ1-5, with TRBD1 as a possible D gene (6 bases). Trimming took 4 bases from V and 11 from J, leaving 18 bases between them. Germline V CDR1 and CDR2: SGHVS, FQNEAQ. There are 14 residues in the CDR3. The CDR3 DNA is TGTGCCAGCAGCTCGGGACACCTGGGTGTGACCCAGCATTTT. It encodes CASSSGHLGVTQHF.

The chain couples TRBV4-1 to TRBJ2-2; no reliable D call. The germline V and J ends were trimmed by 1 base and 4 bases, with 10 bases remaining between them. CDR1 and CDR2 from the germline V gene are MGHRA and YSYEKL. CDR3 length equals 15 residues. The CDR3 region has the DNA TGCGCCAGCAGCCAAGGGCAGGCAGGCACCGGGGAGCTGTTTTTT. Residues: CASSQGQAGTGELFF.

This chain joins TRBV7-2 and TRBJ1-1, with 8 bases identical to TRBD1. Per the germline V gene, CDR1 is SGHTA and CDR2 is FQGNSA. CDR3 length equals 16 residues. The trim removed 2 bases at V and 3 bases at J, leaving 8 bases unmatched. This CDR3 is CASSLQGANLYTEAFF. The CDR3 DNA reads TGTGCCAGCAGCTTACAGGGGGCGAATCTCTACACTGAAGCTTTCTTT.

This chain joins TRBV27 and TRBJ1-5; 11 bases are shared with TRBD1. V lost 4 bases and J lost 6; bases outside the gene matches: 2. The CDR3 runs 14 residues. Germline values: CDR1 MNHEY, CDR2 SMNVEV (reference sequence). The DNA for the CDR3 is TGTGCCAGCAGTTACGGGACAGGGGGTCAGCCCCAGCATTTT. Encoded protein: CASSYGTGGQPQHF.

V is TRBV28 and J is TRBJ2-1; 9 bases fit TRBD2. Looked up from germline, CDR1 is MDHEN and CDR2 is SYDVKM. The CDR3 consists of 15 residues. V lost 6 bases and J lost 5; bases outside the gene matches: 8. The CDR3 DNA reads TGTGCCAGCAGGCGGGGGGGCCCCAGCAACAATGAGCAGTTCTTC. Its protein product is CASRRGGPSNNEQFF.

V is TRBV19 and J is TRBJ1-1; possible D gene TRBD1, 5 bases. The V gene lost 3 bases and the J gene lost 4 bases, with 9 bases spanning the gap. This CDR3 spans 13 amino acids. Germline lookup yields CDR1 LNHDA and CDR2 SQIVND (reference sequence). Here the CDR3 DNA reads TGTGCCAGTAGTATGGTGGGGGGCACTGAAGCTTTCTTT. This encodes CASSMVGGTEAFF.

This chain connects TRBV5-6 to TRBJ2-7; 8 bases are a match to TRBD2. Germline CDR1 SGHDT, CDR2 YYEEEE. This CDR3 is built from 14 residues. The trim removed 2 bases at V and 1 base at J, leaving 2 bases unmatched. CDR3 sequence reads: CASSLVAGSYEQYF. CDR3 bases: TGTGCCAGCAGCTTAGTAGCGGGGTCCTACGAGCAGTACTTC.

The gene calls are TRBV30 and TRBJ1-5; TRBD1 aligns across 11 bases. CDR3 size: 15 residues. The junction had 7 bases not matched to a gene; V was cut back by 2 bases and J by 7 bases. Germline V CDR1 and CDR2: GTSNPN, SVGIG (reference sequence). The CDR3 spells CAWSPGTGGYQPQHF. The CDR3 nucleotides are TGTGCCTGGAGTCCCGGGACAGGGGGATACCAGCCCCAGCATTTT. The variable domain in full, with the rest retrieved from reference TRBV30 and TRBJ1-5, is SQTIHQWPATLVQPVGSPLSLECTVEGTSNPNLYWYRQAAGRGLQLLFYSVGIGQISSEVPQNLSASRPQDRQFILSSKKLLLSDSGFYLCAWSPGTGGYQPQHFGDGTRLSIL.

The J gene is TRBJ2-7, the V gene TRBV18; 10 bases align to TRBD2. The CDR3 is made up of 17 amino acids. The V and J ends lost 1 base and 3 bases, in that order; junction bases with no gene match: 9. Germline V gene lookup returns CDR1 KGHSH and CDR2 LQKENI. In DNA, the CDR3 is TGTGCCAGCTCACCACGGAGACTAGCGGGCCCAGGCTACGAGCAGTACTTC. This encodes CASSPRRLAGPGYEQYF.

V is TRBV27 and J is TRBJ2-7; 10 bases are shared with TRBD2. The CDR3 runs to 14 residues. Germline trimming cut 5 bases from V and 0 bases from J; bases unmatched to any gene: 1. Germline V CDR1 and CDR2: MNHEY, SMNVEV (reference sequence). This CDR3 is CASSLAGVSYEQYF. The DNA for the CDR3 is TGTGCCAGCAGTCTAGCGGGGGTCTCCTACGAGCAGTACTTC.

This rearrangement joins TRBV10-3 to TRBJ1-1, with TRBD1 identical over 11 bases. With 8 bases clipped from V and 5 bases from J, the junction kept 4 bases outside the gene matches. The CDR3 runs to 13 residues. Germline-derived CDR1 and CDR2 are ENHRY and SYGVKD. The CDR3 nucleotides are TGTGCCATCGGGGGACAGGGGGGGACTGAAGCTTTCTTT. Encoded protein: CAIGGQGGTEAFF.

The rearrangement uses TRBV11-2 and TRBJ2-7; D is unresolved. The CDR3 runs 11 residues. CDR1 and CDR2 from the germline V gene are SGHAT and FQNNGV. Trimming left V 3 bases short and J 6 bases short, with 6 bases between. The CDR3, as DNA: TGTGCCAGCAGCTTCGGGTCCGAGCAGTACTTC. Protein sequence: CASSFGSEQYF.

The CDR3 loop is CAGGSSGGLETQYF. The DNA of the CDR3 is TGTGCCGGGGGATCTTCGGGGGGTTTGGAGACCCAGTACTTC. The genes are TRBV2 and TRBJ2-5; 7 nucleotides align to TRBD2. The germline V gene encodes CDR1 SNHLY and CDR2 FYNNEI. This CDR3 region has 14 residues. With V trimmed by 11 bases and J by 5 bases, 14 bases remained unmatched.

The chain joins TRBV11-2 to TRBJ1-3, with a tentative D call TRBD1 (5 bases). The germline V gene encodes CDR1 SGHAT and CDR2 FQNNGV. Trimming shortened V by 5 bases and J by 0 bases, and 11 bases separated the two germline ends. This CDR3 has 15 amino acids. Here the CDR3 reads CASSQGDSSGNTIYF. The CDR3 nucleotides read TGTGCCAGCAGCCAAGGGGACTCCTCTGGAAACACCATATATTTT. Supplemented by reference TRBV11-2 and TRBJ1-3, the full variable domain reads EAGVAQSPRYKIIEKRQSVAFWCNPISGHATLYWYQQILGQGPKLLIQFQNNGVVDDSQLPKDRFSAERLKGVDSTLKIQPAKLEDSAVYLCASSQGDSSGNTIYFGEGSWLTVV.